The 7 T cell receptor beta chains in this list originate from one sample, sequenced in a study of PD-1 blockade in classical Hodgkin lymphoma. Every one of the patients relapsed after autologous stem cell transplantation (brentuximab vedotin exposure was variable). Produced via immunoSEQ multiplex PCR; TCRdb's table is partial and in-frame only. The sample lists roughly 150,000 clones; just under 80% were seen once. The specimen was peripheral blood mononuclear cells (PBMCs), collected before the second cycle of nivolumab. The receptors shown here come from a human donor with classical Hodgkin lymphoma.

This chain uses TRBV6-5 with TRBJ2-3; D gene uncertain. Looked up from germline, CDR1 is MNHEY and CDR2 is SVGAGI. V was clipped by 4 bases and J by 8 bases, with 10 bases between them. The length of the CDR3 is 12 residues. The CDR3 sequence: CASSSSSATQYF. Written as DNA, the CDR3 is TGTGCCAGCAGTTCCTCTAGTGCTACGCAGTATTTT.

This clone was seen many times. CDR3 in amino acids: CASSRQGEGNQPQHF. CDR3 nucleotides: TGTGCCAGTAGTAGACAGGGGGAGGGCAATCAGCCCCAGCATTTT. V usage is TRBV19 and J usage is TRBJ1-5; 9 bases agree with TRBD1. This CDR3 has 15 amino acids. CDR1 is LNHDA, CDR2 SQIVND, per germline (reference sequence). V dropped 4 bases and J dropped 2; count of bases not matched to a gene: 3.

The rearrangement joins TRBV6-1 to TRBJ1-1, with D unclear. V lost 2 bases to trimming and J lost 0 bases, with 4 bases between them. Per germline, CDR1 MNHNS and CDR2 SASEGT. The CDR3 is 13 amino acids. The CDR3 spells CASSEMVNTEAFF. The CDR3 nucleotides read TGTGCCAGCAGTGAAATGGTGAACACTGAAGCTTTCTTT.

The V and J genes are TRBV27 and TRBJ1-1; D perhaps matches TRBD1 (5 bases). CDR3 length: 15 residues. CDR1 is MNHEY and CDR2 is SMNVEV in the germline V gene (reference sequence). V was pared by 5 bases and J by 5 bases, with 18 bases between. The CDR3 sequence: CASSPLGAGGTEAFF. CDR3 nucleotides: TGTGCCAGCAGTCCCCTTGGAGCGGGGGGGACTGAAGCTTTCTTT.

This sequence joins TRBV4-3 and TRBJ2-2; the D gene is possibly TRBD1 (6 bases). Germline values: CDR1 LGHNA, CDR2 YSLEER. This CDR3 comprises 18 residues. Trimming removed 6 bases from V and 0 bases from J, with 20 bases in between. CDR3 bases: TGCGCCAGCAGTCCCTCCGCCCGAGGGGGTGCGAACACCGGGGAGCTGTTTTTT. Residues: CASSPSARGGANTGELFF.

The chain employs TRBV7-2 and TRBJ2-1; 11 positions match TRBD2. Per the germline V gene, CDR1 is SGHTA and CDR2 is FQGNSA. V lost 1 base and J lost 7; bases outside the gene matches: 6. CDR3 length: 16 residues. The CDR3 nucleotides are TGTGCCAGCAGCTTAGTAGCGGGAGGGCCGGGGAATGAGCAGTTCTTC. Protein: CASSLVAGGPGNEQFF.

The gene calls are TRBV10-3 and TRBJ2-7, with TRBD1 as a possible D gene (5 bases). Deletions cut 0 bases from V and 7 bases from J, with 10 bases between. The CDR3 spans 13 residues. From germline, CDR1 is ENHRY and CDR2 SYGVKD. CDR3 loop: CAISESSPGEQYF. CDR3 DNA: TGTGCCATCAGTGAGTCGTCCCCAGGGGAGCAGTACTTC.